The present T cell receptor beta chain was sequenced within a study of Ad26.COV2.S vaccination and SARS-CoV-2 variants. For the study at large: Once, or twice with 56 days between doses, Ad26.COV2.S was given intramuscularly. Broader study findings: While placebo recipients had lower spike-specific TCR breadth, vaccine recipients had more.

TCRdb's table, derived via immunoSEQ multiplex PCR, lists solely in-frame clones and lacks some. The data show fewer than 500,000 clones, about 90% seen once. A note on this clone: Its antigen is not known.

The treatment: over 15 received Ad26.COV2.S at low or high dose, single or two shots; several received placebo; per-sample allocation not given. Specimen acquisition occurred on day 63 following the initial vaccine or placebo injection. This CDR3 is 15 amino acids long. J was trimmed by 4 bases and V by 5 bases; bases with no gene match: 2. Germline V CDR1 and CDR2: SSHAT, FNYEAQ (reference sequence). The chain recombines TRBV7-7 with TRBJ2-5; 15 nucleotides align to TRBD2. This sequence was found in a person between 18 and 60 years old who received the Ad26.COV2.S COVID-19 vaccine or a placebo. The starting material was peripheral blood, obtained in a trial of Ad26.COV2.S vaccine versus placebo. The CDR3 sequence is CASSMGLAGGETQYF. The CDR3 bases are TGTGCCAGCAGCATGGGACTAGCGGGAGGAGAGACCCAGTACTTC.